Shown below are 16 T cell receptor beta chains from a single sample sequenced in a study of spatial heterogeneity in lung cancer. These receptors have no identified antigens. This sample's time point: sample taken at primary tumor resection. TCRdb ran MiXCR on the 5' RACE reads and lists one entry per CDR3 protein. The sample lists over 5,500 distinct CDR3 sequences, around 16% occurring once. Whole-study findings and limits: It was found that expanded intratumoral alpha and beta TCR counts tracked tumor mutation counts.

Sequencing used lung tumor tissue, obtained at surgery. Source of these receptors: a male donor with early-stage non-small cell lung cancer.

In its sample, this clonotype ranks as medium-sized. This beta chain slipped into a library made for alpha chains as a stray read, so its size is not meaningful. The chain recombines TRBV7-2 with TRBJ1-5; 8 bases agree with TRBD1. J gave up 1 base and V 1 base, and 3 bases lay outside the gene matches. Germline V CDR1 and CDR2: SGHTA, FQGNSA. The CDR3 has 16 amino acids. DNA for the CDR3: TGTGCCAGCAGCTTAGGTCAGGGGGCAAGCAATCAGCCCCAGCATTTT. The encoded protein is CASSLGQGASNQPQHF.

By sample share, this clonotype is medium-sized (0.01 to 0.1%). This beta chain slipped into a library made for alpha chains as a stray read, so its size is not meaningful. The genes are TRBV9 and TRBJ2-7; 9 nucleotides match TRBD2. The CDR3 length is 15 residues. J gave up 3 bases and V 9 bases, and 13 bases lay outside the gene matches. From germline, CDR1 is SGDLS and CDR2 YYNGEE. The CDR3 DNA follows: TGTGCCAACTTTACGGGACTAGCCCCCAACTACGAGCAGTACTTC. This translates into CANFTGLAPNYEQYF.

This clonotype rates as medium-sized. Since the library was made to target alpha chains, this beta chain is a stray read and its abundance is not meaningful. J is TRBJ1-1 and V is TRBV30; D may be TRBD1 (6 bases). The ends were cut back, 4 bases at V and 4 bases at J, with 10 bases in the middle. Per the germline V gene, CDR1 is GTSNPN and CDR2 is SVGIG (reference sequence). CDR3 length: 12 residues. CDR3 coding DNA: TGTGCCTGGAACAGGGCATCCACTGAAGCTTTCTTT. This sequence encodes CAWNRASTEAFF.

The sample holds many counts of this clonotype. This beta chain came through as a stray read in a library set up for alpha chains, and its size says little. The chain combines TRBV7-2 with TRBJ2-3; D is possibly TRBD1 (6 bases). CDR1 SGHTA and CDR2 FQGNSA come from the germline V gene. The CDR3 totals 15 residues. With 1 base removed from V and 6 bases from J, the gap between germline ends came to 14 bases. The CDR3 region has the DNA TGTGCCAGCAGCTTAGGGGGACAATGGATGGATACGCAGTATTTT. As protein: CASSLGGQWMDTQYF.

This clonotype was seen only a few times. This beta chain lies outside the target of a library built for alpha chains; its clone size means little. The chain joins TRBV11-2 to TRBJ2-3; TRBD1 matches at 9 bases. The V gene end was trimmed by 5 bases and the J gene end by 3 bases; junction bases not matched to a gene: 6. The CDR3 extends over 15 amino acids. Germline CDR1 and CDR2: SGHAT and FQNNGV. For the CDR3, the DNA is TGTGCCAGCAGCCTGGGACAGGGAATGACAGATACGCAGTATTTT. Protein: CASSLGQGMTDTQYF.

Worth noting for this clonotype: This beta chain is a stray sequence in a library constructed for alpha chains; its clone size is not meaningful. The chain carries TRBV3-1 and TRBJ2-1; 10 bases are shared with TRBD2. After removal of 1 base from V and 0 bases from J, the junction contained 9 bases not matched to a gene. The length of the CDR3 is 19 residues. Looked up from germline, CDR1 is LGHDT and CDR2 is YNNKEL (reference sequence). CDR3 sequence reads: CASSQVTSGVHNSYNEQFF. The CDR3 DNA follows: TGTGCCAGCAGCCAAGTAACTAGCGGGGTACACAACTCCTACAATGAGCAGTTCTTC.

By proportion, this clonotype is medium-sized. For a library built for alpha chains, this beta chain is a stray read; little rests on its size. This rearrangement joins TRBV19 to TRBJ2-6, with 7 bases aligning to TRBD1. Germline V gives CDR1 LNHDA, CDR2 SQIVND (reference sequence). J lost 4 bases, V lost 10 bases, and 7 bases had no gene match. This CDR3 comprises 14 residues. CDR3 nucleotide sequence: TGTGCCACCGCGAGGGGGCTCGGGGCCAACGTCCTGACTTTC. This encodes CATARGLGANVLTF.

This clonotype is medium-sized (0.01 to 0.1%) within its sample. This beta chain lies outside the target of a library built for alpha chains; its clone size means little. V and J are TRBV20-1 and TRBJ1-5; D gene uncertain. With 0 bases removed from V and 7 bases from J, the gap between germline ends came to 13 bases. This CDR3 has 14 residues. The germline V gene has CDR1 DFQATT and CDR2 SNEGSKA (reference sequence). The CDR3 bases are TGCAGTGCTAGAGAGGTCGGAGGTAAGCAGCCCCAGCATTTT. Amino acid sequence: CSAREVGGKQPQHF.

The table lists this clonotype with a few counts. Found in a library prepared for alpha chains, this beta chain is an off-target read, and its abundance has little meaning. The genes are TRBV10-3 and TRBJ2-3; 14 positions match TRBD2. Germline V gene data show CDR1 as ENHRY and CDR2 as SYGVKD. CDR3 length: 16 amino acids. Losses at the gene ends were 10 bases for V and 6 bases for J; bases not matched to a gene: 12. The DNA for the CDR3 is TGTGCCAGCCAGGGAACGGGACTAGCGGGAGTTGATACGCAGTATTTT. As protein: CASQGTGLAGVDTQYF.

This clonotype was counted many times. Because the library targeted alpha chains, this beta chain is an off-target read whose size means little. CDR3 DNA sequence: TGTGCCAGCAGTGAAGATAGGGCTTTCTATGGCTACACCTTC. Encoded protein: CASSEDRAFYGYTF. The chain joins TRBV6-1 to TRBJ1-2, with no clear D. This CDR3 region has 14 residues. Trimming removed 1 base at V and 4 bases at J, with 10 bases between. Germline CDR1 is MNHNS and CDR2 is SASEGT.

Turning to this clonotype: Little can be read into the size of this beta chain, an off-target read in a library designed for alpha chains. In DNA, the CDR3 is TGTGCCACCACTCAGGGTTGGGGAGCGGGGGCTACTCAAGAGACCCAGTACTTC. It encodes CATTQGWGAGATQETQYF. The chain carries TRBV12-3 or TRBV12-4 and TRBJ2-5; 8 bases align to TRBD2. V lost 10 bases to trimming and J lost 2 bases; unmatched junction nucleotides: 21. The CDR3 length is 18 residues.

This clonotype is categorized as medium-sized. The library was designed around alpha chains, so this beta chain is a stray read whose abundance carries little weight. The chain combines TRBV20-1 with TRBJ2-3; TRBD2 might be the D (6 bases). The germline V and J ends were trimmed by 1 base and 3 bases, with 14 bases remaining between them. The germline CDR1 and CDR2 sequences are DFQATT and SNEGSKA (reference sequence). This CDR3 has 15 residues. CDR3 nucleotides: TGCAGTGCTAGAGTCAGAGGAGGGAGGACAGATACGCAGTATTTT. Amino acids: CSARVRGGRTDTQYF.

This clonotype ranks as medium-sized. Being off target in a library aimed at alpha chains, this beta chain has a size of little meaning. The CDR3 spells CSARDPRAQGAHYEQYF. The CDR3 region has the DNA TGCAGTGCTAGAGATCCTAGGGCCCAGGGGGCCCACTACGAGCAGTACTTC. The gene calls are TRBV20-1 and TRBJ2-7, with 8 bases identical to TRBD1. The germline CDR1 and CDR2 sequences are DFQATT and SNEGSKA (reference sequence). The CDR3 consists of 17 residues. Trimming cost V 0 bases and J 3 bases; bases outside gene matches: 13.

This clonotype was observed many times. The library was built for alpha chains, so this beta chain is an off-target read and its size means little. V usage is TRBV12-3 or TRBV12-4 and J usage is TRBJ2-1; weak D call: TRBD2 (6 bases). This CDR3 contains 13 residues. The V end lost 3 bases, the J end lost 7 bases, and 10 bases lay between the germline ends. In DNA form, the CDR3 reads TGTGCCAGCAGTTTTGATGGGGGGAATGAGCAGTTCTTC. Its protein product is CASSFDGGNEQFF.

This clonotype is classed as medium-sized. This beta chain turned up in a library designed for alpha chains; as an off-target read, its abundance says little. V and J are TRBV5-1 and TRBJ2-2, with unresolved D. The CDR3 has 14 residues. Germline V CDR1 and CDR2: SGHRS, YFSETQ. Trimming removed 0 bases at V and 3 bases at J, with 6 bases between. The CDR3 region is CASSLGPDTGELFF. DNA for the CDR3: TGCGCCAGCAGCTTGGGGCCTGACACCGGGGAGCTGTTTTTT.

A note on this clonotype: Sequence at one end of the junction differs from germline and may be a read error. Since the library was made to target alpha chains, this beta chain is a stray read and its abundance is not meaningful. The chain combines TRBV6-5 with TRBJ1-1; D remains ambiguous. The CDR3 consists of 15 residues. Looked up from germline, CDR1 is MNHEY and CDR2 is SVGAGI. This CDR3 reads CASSYSRDLNTEAFF. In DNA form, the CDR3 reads TGTGCCAGCAGCTACTCCCGGGATCTGAACACTGAAGCTTTCTTT.